This TCR beta chain emerged from a study of pediatric ulcerative colitis. Findings and caveats of the study: All ulcerative colitis patients, but no controls, carried a couple of rectal clonotypes. Blood-derived T cells may be present in rectal pinch biopsies. Blood samples from a couple of patients yielded substantially fewer templates and were excluded from blood-rectal overlap analysis.

Germline values: CDR1 MNHEY, CDR2 SVGAGI. V was trimmed by 6 bases and J by 8 bases, leaving 13 bases between them. This CDR3 has 12 amino acids. Method: immunoSEQ multiplex PCR; TCRdb's copy keeps in-frame clones and lacks some. Of approximately 18,000 clones listed, over 65% are singletons. One to two pinch biopsies were taken from the rectum during colonoscopy. The diagnostic colonoscopy in ulcerative colitis patients preceded any immunosuppressive treatment. In regard to this clone: Its specificity is not known.

This receptor was taken from a boy aged 10-17 years with moderate ulcerative colitis. V and J are TRBV6-5 and TRBJ1-2; D possibly corresponds to TRBD1 (5 bases). Sequencing used gut tissue. CDR3 DNA sequence: TGTGCCAGCAGCCCGAGCGGGGGAGGCTACACCTTC. It translates to CASSPSGGGYTF.